This T cell receptor beta chain comes out of a study of cytomegalovirus exposure and HLA in healthy donors. Regarding the study as a whole: Listed as cytomegalovirus-associated were roughly 180 TCR beta chains. Beyond CMV serostatus, there was no information to go on about immune exposure. Analysis performed later found 15,000 or so TCR beta sequences associated with HLA alleles at 0.05 false discovery rate.

PCR employed 60 Vbeta and 13 Jbeta primers. The table came from immunoSEQ multiplex PCR; TCRdb's copy has only in-frame clones and leaves some out. This table has 100,000 to 150,000 clones, roughly 79% appearing once. Healthy bone marrow donors made up the cohort. This clone has only a few counts. Antigen unknown. CDR3 size: 14 residues. V lost 5 bases and J 2 bases, leaving 13 bases between the germline ends. Germline V gene data show CDR1 as MNHNS and CDR2 as SASEGT. The J gene is TRBJ2-7, the V gene TRBV6-1; possible D gene TRBD1, 5 bases. The source material was PBMCs. The TCR was taken from a woman in her fifties or sixties in good health and CMV-seronegative. Here the CDR3 DNA reads TGTGCCAGCAGTACTCAAGGGGCGACCTACGAGCAGTACGTC. Protein product: CASSTQGATYEQYV.